The next 20 T cell receptor beta chains were all read from a single sample in a study of Graves' ophthalmopathy and Graves' hyperthyroidism. RNA served as the template for amplifying TCR beta CDR3 regions. RT-PCR with HTBI primers came first, then second-round multiplex PCR. TCRdb processed the multiplex PCR reads anew with MiXCR; each CDR3 protein has one entry. The table shows some 400,000 distinct CDR3 sequences, with approximately 20% occurring only once. The sequencing sample was made of peripheral blood. These receptors originate from a woman aged 18 to 35 with Graves' ophthalmopathy.

The gene calls are TRBV6-5 and TRBJ1-1; D uncertain. CDR3 length: 13 residues. Germline assignment: CDR1 MNHEY and CDR2 SVGAGI. Deletions cut 0 bases from V and 4 bases from J, with 6 bases between. DNA for the CDR3: TGTGCCAGCAGTTACTCTAAAACCACTGAAGCTTTCTTT. It specifies CASSYSKTTEAFF.

The chain uses TRBV24-1 and TRBJ2-5; 10 nucleotides line up with TRBD1. The CDR3 is 19 amino acids. The germline V gene has CDR1 KGHDR and CDR2 SFDVKD. With 4 bases clipped from V and 1 base from J, the junction kept 14 bases outside the gene matches. In DNA, the CDR3 is TGTGCCACCAGTGACCAAGCCACCCGGGACAGGGGCCGCCAAGAGACCCAGTACTTC. Its protein is CATSDQATRDRGRQETQYF.

This CDR3 is CASSARGVVYQPQHF. CDR3 coding DNA: TGTGCCAGCAGCGCCCGAGGGGTGGTGTATCAGCCCCAGCATTTT. The V gene is TRBV27, the J gene TRBJ1-5; possibly TRBD1 for D (5 bases). The length of the CDR3 is 15 residues. Trimming removed 6 bases from V and 5 bases from J, with 17 bases in between. Germline values: CDR1 MNHEY, CDR2 SMNVEV (reference sequence).

This clonotype was seen many times. The genes are TRBV6-1 and TRBJ1-1; the D is unclear. There are 15 residues in the CDR3. Trimming removed 0 bases at V and 3 bases at J, with 11 bases between. The germline CDR1 and CDR2 sequences are MNHNS and SASEGT. In nucleotides, the CDR3 is TGTGCCAGCAGTGAAGCGGGAGGGAAATACACTGAAGCTTTCTTT. It specifies CASSEAGGKYTEAFF.

The sample holds many counts of this clonotype. This chain connects TRBV28 to TRBJ1-3; 7 bases are a match to TRBD1. This CDR3 spans 14 amino acids. Germline V CDR1 and CDR2: MDHEN, SYDVKM. Losses at the gene ends were 5 bases for V and 4 bases for J; bases not matched to a gene: 5. The CDR3 reads CASSTRQGGNTIYF. In DNA form, the CDR3 reads TGTGCCAGCAGTACACGACAGGGAGGAAACACCATATATTTT.

This clonotype was observed many times. The chain carries TRBV7-2 and TRBJ2-7; 8 bases are a match to TRBD2. This CDR3 comprises 16 residues. Trimming at V came to 5 bases and at J to 4 bases, leaving 13 bases not matched to a gene. The germline V gene encodes CDR1 SGHTA and CDR2 FQGNSA. CDR3 protein: CASSRRLAWELYEQYF. The DNA for the CDR3 is TGTGCCAGCAGCCGACGACTAGCGTGGGAACTATACGAGCAGTACTTC.

In its sample, this clonotype was seen many times. CDR3 nucleotide sequence: TGTGCCACCAGTGCGGGACAGGTTAGCGGGGAGACCCAGTACTTC. Amino acids: CATSAGQVSGETQYF. This chain connects TRBV24-1 to TRBJ2-5, with D perhaps TRBD1 (8 bases). Germline CDR1 is KGHDR and CDR2 is SFDVKD. There are 15 residues in the CDR3. The V gene lost 5 bases and the J gene lost 5 bases, with 17 bases spanning the gap.

This clonotype was seen many times. The CDR3 DNA sequence: TGTGCCAGCAGCTTTGAGACAACCCCCCGCGGTACGCAGTATTTT. It yields the protein CASSFETTPRGTQYF. This chain links TRBV11-2 with TRBJ2-3, with D hard to call. Germline CDR1 and CDR2: SGHAT and FQNNGV. The CDR3 is 15 amino acids. With 3 bases removed from V and 8 bases from J, the gap between germline ends came to 18 bases.

The gene calls are TRBV6-1 and TRBJ2-7, with TRBD2 identical over 12 bases. This CDR3 comprises 14 residues. The ends lost 4 bases at V and 7 bases at J; junction bases unmatched: 5. The germline gives CDR1 MNHNS, CDR2 SASEGT. DNA of the CDR3: TGTGCCAGCAGTGGGACTAGCGGGACTCATGAGCAGTACTTC. As protein: CASSGTSGTHEQYF.

This clonotype appeared many times. The chain recombines TRBV15 with TRBJ2-5; 7 nucleotides line up with TRBD1. CDR1 is LNHNV, CDR2 YYDKDF, per germline (reference sequence). V shed 3 bases, J shed 6 bases, and the junction held 10 bases outside the gene matches. CDR3 size: 15 residues. This CDR3 reads CATSSVNRGRQTQYF. CDR3 nucleotide sequence: TGTGCCACCAGCAGTGTAAACAGGGGACGGCAGACCCAGTACTTC.

This chain connects TRBV15 to TRBJ2-7; D gene uncertain. V lost 1 base, J lost 5 bases, and 12 bases lay in between. CDR3 length: 14 amino acids. Germline assignment: CDR1 LNHNV and CDR2 YYDKDF (reference sequence). CDR3 sequence: CATSRGAETNEQYF. In DNA, the CDR3 is TGTGCCACCAGCAGAGGGGCGGAAACGAACGAGCAGTACTTC.

This clonotype was counted a few times. The CDR3 DNA follows: TGCGCCAGCAGCCTCCGGACAGAGAACACCGGGGAGCTGTTTTTT. Encoded protein: CASSLRTENTGELFF. The genes are TRBV5-1 and TRBJ2-2, with a tentative D call TRBD1 (6 bases). This CDR3 contains 15 residues. Germline assignment: CDR1 SGHRS and CDR2 YFSETQ. The V gene lost 4 bases and the J gene lost 1 base, with 11 bases spanning the gap.

This clonotype was found many times. The chain recombines TRBV6-1 with TRBJ1-1; D is unclear. Trimming removed 4 bases from V and 1 base from J, with 10 bases in between. The CDR3 is 14 amino acids. Germline assignment: CDR1 MNHNS and CDR2 SASEGT. The CDR3 coding sequence is TGTGCCAGCAGTGTGCAGTTTAGGAACACTGAAGCTTTCTTT. Translation gives CASSVQFRNTEAFF.

CDR3 DNA: TGTGCCAGCAGCTGGGGACAGAAATGCGGTGGAAACACCATATATTTT. It yields the protein CASSWGQKCGGNTIYF. The chain carries TRBV7-4 and TRBJ1-3; TRBD1 aligns across 7 bases. The CDR3 sequence is 16 residues long. V gave up 4 bases and J gave up 3 bases; unmatched junction bases: 9. CDR1 SGHVT and CDR2 SQSDAQ come from the germline V gene.

This clonotype has a count of ten or more. This chain links TRBV28 with TRBJ2-6, with D possibly TRBD2 on 6 matching bases. V was trimmed by 7 bases and J by 4 bases, leaving 11 bases between them. Germline CDR1 is MDHEN and CDR2 is SYDVKM. The CDR3 extends over 14 amino acids. The CDR3 DNA sequence: TGTGCCAGCATTCGGAGGGCCGGGGCCAACGTCCTGACTTTC. This translates into CASIRRAGANVLTF.

The table lists this clonotype with many counts. The V and J genes are TRBV19 and TRBJ2-4, with TRBD2 matching over 12 bases. The CDR3 contains 17 residues. The germline gives CDR1 LNHDA, CDR2 SQIVND (reference sequence). J gave up 6 bases and V 3 bases, and 9 bases lay outside the gene matches. For the CDR3, the DNA is TGTGCCAGTAGTATCTGGGCTAGCGGGGGGGCAGGAAACATTCAGTACTTC. Its protein product is CASSIWASGGAGNIQYF.

This clonotype was seen repeatedly, ten times or more. This chain links TRBV7-2 with TRBJ2-7, with D uncertain. V was pared by 6 bases and J by 5 bases, with 11 bases between. The CDR3 spans 12 residues. CDR1 and CDR2 (germline): SGHTA, FQGNSA. The CDR3 loop reads CASSLVGDEQYF. The CDR3 nucleotides read TGTGCCAGCAGTTTGGTTGGTGACGAGCAGTACTTC.

This clonotype has a count of ten or more. The gene calls are TRBV6-2 or TRBV6-3 and TRBJ1-5; D call uncertain. Trimming took off 6 bases at V and 0 bases at J, with 15 bases between the two ends. This CDR3 comprises 16 residues. Germline assignment: CDR1 MNHEY and CDR2 SVGEGT. CDR3 sequence: CASSRWTDYSNQPQHF. DNA for the CDR3: TGTGCCAGCAGCCGATGGACGGACTATAGCAATCAGCCCCAGCATTTT.

This clonotype occurred many times. CDR3: CASSFGQIYEQYF. The CDR3, as DNA: TGTGCCAGCAGCTTCGGACAGATCTACGAGCAGTACTTC. The V and J genes are TRBV11-2 and TRBJ2-7, with D possibly TRBD1 on 6 matching bases. CDR1 SGHAT and CDR2 FQNNGV come from the germline V gene. The CDR3 loop spans 13 amino acids. Between the trimmed V and J ends, which lost 3 bases and 3 bases, there was a span of 9 bases.

The V and J genes are TRBV7-2 and TRBJ2-7; D is uncertain. The V end lost 4 bases, the J end lost 4 bases, and 8 bases lay between the germline ends. The CDR3 length is 12 residues. The V gene's germline CDR1 is SGHTA and CDR2 FQGNSA. The CDR3 reads CASSWDRYEQYF. Here the CDR3 DNA reads TGTGCCAGCAGCTGGGATAGGTACGAGCAGTACTTC.